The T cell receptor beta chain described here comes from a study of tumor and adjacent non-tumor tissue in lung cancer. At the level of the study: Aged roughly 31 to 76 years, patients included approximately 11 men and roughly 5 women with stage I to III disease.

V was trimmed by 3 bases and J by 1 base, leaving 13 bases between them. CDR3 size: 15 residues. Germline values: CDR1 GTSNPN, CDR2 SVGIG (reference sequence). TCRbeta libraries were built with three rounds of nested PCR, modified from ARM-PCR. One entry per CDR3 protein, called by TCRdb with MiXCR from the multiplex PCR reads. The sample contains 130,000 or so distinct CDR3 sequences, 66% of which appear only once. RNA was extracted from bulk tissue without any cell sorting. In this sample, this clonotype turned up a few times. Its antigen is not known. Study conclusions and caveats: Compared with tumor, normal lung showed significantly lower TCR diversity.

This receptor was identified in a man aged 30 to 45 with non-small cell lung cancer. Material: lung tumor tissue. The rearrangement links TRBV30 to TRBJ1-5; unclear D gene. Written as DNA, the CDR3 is TGTGCCTGGAGAGCGGCAATGGGCAGCAATCAGCCCCAGCATTTT. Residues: CAWRAAMGSNQPQHF.